The clone carrying this T cell receptor beta chain came up a few times. Sequencing used immunoSEQ multiplex PCR; TCRdb keeps in-frame clones, though not all of them. The sample yields around 33,000 clones, approximately 70% seen once. The entry originates in a study of cytotoxic CD8 clonotypes in ibrutinib-treated CLL. This CDR3 comprises 13 residues. V lost 11 bases, J lost 1 base, and 6 bases stayed unmatched. The germline gives CDR1 MNHEY, CDR2 SVGAGI. The source was PBMCs, collected before ibrutinib treatment. The sequence was collected from a human donor with chronic lymphocytic leukemia. The chain recombines TRBV6-5 with TRBJ1-1; 8 bases align to TRBD1. The CDR3 loop reads CAGGGQGNTEAFF. The DNA for the CDR3 is TGTGCCGGCGGCGGACAGGGGAACACTGAAGCTTTCTTT.